The T cell receptor beta chain under discussion was sequenced for a study of human T cells and chemical hapten exposure listed by TCRdb under 2021. Some background on the complete study: For sensitization, 2% DPC in acetone was applied to a roughly 2 cm by roughly 2 cm area of upper inner arm skin. Throughout the roughly 24-week study period, patients were also given weekly therapeutic DPC doses on the scalp. Patch testing was done on the upper back using Finn chambers containing 0.01% DPC, and results were scored after 6 days according to International Contact Dermatitis Research Group standards. Alopecia areata with under or over 50% scalp involvement, alopecia totalis and alopecia universalis were represented in the patient cohort, which was mostly female. The libraries were sequenced as a pool, and the TCR yield per sample differed mostly because of small variations in library volumes within the pool. In alopecia patients, the study followed how the peripheral blood TCR repertoire changed in vivo over primary and secondary sensitization to diphenylcyclopropenone (DPC), a hapten. Blood was sampled from patients pre-sensitization (week 0) and at 2, 6 and about 24 weeks after DPC sensitization. Some 29 alopecia patients gave blood for TCR sequencing at one to four time points (pre-sensitization, 2, 6 and 24 weeks). From each blood RNA sample, both TCR alpha and TCR beta chains were sequenced.

General findings and caveats noted by the study authors: Alopecia, a presumed autoimmune disease, was present in all patients, so the immune response of the patients might differ from that of healthy individuals. DPC sensitization did not change the number of TCRs with a frequency above 1 in 1000, and there was no evidence of changes in global repertoire structure. The number of PT1 expanded TCRs positively correlated with patch test score, significant at thresholds 8, 16 and 32 but not 4. Expanded TCRs formed significantly more large CDR3 similarity clusters than pre-sensitization or healthy control sets, consistent with antigen-driven responses. Repeated subsampling changed both the strength of the expansion versus patch-test correlation and the threshold at which the correlation became significant.

CDR1 and CDR2 were assigned from the germline V gene as MNHEY and SVGAGI. V loses 5 bases at its end and J loses 0 bases; junction bases beyond the gene matches: 10. Its CDR3 holds 18 amino acids, cysteine through phenylalanine. This entry keeps only the CDR3 DNA: 54 bases, framed from base 1. Library preparation was by RACE. Sequencing relied on a NextSeq 500. During library preparation, unique molecular identifiers were attached to individual cDNA molecules so that TCRs could be counted quantitatively and reproducibly. In the source study's methods: The median number of TCRs per sample was approximately 93,000, ranging from about 23,224 to 700,000. V, J and CDR3 annotation of the TCR reads was performed with the Decombinator software suite. To make PS versus PT1 abundance plots, every sample was subsampled to the same number of TCRs (28,000). Expanded TCRs were defined as absent before sensitization and observed at least eight times at the 2-week time point. TCRdb's own reprocessing of the public reads used fastp at Q25 and MiXCR and kept productive beta chains. Every distinct CDR3 protein forms one entry, paired with its most common genes and DNA. The authors' filters were not applied to this entry. The sample contains about 55,000 distinct CDR3 sequences, 9.5% to 10% of them found a single time. The ten largest make up roughly 10% of the sample.

This sample's time point label indicates: pre-sensitization, week 0. The treatment or condition label, read with the paper, signifies: therapeutic diphenylcyclopropenone sensitization with weekly scalp DPC. Total RNA was isolated from unfractionated whole blood collected in Tempus Blood RNA tubes. At each patch-test visit, blood was drawn before the patch test was applied. Eligible patients were aged 18 to 70, diagnosed with alopecia, deemed suitable for DPC therapy, and excluded if pregnant. This clonotype was detected ten times or more. Which antigen it targets is not known. Base qualities were left out, and no much larger clone turns up one base away.

The sequence was collected from a woman under 40 with alopecia areata. Some clones in this sample may be carry-over from other donors' samples. The rearranged chain carries TRBV6-5 and TRBJ2-3; 11 bases in the middle match TRBD2. Specimen: whole blood, collected in connection with sensitization to the hapten diphenylcyclopropenone (DPC). The nucleotides read TGTGCCAGCAGTCCTACTAGCGGGGGACCTTCAAGCACAGATACGCAGTATTTT. Translated, it reads CASSPTSGGPSSTDTQYF.